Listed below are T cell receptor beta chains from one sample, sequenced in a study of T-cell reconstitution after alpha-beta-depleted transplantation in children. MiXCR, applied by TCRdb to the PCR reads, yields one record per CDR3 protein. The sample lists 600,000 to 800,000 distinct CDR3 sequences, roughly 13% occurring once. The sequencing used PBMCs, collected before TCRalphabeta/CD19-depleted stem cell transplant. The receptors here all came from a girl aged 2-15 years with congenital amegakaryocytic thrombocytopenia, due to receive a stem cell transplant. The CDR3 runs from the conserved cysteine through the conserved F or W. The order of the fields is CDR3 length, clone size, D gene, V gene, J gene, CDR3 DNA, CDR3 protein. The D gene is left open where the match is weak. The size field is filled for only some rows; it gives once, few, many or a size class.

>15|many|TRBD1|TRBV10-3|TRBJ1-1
TGTGCCATCAGTGGGTCCGGGACAGGATCAGCGGAAGCTTTCTTT
CAISGSGTGSAEAFF
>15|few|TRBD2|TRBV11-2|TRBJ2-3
TGTGCCAGCAGCGGGGCTAGCGGGAGGGGCGATACGCAGTATTTT
CASSGASGRGDTQYF
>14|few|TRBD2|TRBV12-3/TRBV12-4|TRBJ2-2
TGTGCCAGCAGTCCGGGACTAGCGAACGGGGAGCTGTTTTTT
CASSPGLANGELFF
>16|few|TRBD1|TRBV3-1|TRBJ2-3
TGTGCCAGCAGCCACACGGGACAGGAGACCACAGATACGCAGTATTTT
CASSHTGQETTDTQYF
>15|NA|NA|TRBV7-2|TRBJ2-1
TGTGCCAGCAGCTTAGCGGGGGGTAACACCAATGAGCAGTTCTTC
CASSLAGGNTNEQFF
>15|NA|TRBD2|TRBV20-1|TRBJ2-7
TGCAGTGCTAGAGCGCGGGAGGGTCGTTCCTACGAGCAGTACTTC
CSARAREGRSYEQYF
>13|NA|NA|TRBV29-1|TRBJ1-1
TGCAGCGCTAGGGGCGGGGGAGGGACTGAAGCTTTCTTT
CSARGGGGTEAFF
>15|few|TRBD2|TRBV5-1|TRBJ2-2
TGCGCCAGCAGTCACGGGAGGGCCGGGTCCGGGGAGCTGTTTTTT
CASSHGRAGSGELFF
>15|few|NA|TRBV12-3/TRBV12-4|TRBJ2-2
TGTGCCAGCAGTTTAGCCCGGGGGGCCACCGGGGAGCTGTTTTTT
CASSLARGATGELFF
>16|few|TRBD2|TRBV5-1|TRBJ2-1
TGCGCCAGCAGCTCTCTAGCGGGCCGAACCTACAATGAGCAGTTCTTC
CASSSLAGRTYNEQFF
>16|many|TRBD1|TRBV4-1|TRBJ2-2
TGCGCCAGCAGCCTCGAAGCAGGGGGCAACACCGGGGAGCTGTTTTTT
CASSLEAGGNTGELFF
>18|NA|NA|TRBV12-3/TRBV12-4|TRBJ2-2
TGTGCCAGCAGTTTAATCTGGGGACACTCCGGTATCACCGGGGAGCTGTTTTTT
CASSLIWGHSGITGELFF
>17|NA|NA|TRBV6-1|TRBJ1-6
TGTGCCAGCACCAGGACTAGTCCGGGCTACGCTTCAGCACCCCTCCACTTT
CASTRTSPGYASAPLHF
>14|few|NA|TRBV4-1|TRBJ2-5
TGCGCCAGCAGCCAAGTACGGGTGGGAGAGACCCAGTACTTC
CASSQVRVGETQYF
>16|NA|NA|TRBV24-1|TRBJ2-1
TGTGCCACCAGTGAAGGCAGGGGTATTGCCTACAATGAGCAGTTCTTC
CATSEGRGIAYNEQFF
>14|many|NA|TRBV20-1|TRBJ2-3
TGCAGTGCTAAGGATAGTTTGGGTTTGGATACGCAGTATTTT
CSAKDSLGLDTQYF
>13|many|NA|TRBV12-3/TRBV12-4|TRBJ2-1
TGTGCCAGCACCTCGGGGGAGGTCAATGAGCAGTTCTTC
CASTSGEVNEQFF
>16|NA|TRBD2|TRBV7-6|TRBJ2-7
TGTGCCAGCAGCTTAGGGTCGGGAGGTCCCTCCTACGAGCAGTACTTC
CASSLGSGGPSYEQYF
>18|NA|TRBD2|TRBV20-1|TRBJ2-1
TGCAGTGCTAGGAATTCGGCCGGGACTAGCGGGAGGTACAATGAGCAGTTCTTC
CSARNSAGTSGRYNEQFF
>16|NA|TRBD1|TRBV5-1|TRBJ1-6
TGCGCCAGCGCCTCAAGTCCGGGACAGAGTAATTCACCCCTCCACTTT
CASASSPGQSNSPLHF
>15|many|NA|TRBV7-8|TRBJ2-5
TGTGCCAGCAGCTTAGGCTATAAGGCCCAAGAGACCCAGTACTTC
CASSLGYKAQETQYF
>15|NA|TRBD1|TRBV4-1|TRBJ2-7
TGCGCCAGCAGCCGGACAGCATTGGGACAGTCCGAGCAGTACTTC
CASSRTALGQSEQYF
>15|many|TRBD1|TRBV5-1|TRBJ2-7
TGCGCCAGCAGCCCTGCCGGGACAGGTGCCTACGAGCAGTACTTC
CASSPAGTGAYEQYF
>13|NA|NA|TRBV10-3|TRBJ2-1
TGTGCCATCAGTGAGTGGTTCAACAATGAGCAGTTCTTC
CAISEWFNNEQFF
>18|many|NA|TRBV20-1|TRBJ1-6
TGCAGTGCTAGGGTGTCGTCGAGAGGCATGATTTGGAATTCACCCCTCCACTTT
CSARVSSRGMIWNSPLHF
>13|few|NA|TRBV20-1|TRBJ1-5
TGCAGTGCTAGGTCCACCGGGGATCAGCCCCAGCATTTT
CSARSTGDQPQHF
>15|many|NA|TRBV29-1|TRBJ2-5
TGCAGCGCCTGGGACGGACGACACACTCAGGAGACCCAGTACTTC
CSAWDGRHTQETQYF
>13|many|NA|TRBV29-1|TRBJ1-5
TGCAGCGTCTTGTCAGGGCTTAATCAGCCCCAGCATTTT
CSVLSGLNQPQHF
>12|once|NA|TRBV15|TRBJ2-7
TGTGCCACCAGCAGAGATCGGGCCGAGCAGTACTTC
CATSRDRAEQYF
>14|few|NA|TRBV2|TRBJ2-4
TGTGCCAGCAGTGGGGGTCTAGCCAAAAACATTCAGTACTTC
CASSGGLAKNIQYF
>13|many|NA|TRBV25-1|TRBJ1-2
TGTGCCTCCTCCCACGGGGCAGCCTATGGCTACACCTTC
CASSHGAAYGYTF
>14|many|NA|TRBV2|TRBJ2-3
TGTGCCAGCAGTGATGGGGGGAAGGCAGATACGCAGTATTTT
CASSDGGKADTQYF
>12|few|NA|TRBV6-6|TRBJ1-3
TGTGCCAGCAAGAACTCTGGAAACACCATATATTTT
CASKNSGNTIYF
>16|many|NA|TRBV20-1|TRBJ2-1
TGCAGTGCTAGACCGACCCCTTCGGGCTCCTACAATGAGCAGTTCTTC
CSARPTPSGSYNEQFF
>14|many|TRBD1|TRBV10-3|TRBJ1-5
TGTGCCATCAGTGAGGGACAGGAGAATCAGCCCCAGCATTTT
CAISEGQENQPQHF